This TCR beta chain was observed in a study of T cell changes during pregnancy in multiple sclerosis (dated by TCRdb to the late 2010s). As for the study more broadly: Changes in the T cell repertoire over the course of pregnancy were examined in this study in women with multiple sclerosis.

This clone is a singleton in its sample. This clone's antigen is unknown. One base away there is no much larger clone; base qualities are not given. Library preparation used the immunoSEQ multiplex PCR assay. TCRdb took over this immuneACCESS table, retaining in-frame rearrangements with V and J assigned. Such tables are incomplete; in checked studies, under half of the missing clones stem from an unresolved V gene, and the remainder is unexplained. In all, the sample holds more than 90,000 clones, and 85% to 95% of those were seen once. The ten biggest clones cover 2% to 2.5% of the sample. The clonotype comes from a female donor with multiple sclerosis, enrolled in a pregnancy study. Sequencing used peripheral blood, obtained after pregnancy.

The DNA sequence is given as TGTGCCAGCAGTTTAGGGCAGTATAGCAATCAGCCCCAGCATTTT. This yields the protein CASSLGQYSNQPQHF. The chain employs TRBV27 and TRBJ1-5, with the D gene not clear enough to name. Sequences MNHEY (CDR1) and SMNVEV (CDR2) are obtained from the germline V gene (reference sequence). V is shortened by 2 bases, J by 0 bases, and the region joining them spans 8 bases. The CDR3 measures 15 amino acids from cysteine to phenylalanine. The retained sequence is limited to the CDR3, 45 bases, with the frame set at the first base.